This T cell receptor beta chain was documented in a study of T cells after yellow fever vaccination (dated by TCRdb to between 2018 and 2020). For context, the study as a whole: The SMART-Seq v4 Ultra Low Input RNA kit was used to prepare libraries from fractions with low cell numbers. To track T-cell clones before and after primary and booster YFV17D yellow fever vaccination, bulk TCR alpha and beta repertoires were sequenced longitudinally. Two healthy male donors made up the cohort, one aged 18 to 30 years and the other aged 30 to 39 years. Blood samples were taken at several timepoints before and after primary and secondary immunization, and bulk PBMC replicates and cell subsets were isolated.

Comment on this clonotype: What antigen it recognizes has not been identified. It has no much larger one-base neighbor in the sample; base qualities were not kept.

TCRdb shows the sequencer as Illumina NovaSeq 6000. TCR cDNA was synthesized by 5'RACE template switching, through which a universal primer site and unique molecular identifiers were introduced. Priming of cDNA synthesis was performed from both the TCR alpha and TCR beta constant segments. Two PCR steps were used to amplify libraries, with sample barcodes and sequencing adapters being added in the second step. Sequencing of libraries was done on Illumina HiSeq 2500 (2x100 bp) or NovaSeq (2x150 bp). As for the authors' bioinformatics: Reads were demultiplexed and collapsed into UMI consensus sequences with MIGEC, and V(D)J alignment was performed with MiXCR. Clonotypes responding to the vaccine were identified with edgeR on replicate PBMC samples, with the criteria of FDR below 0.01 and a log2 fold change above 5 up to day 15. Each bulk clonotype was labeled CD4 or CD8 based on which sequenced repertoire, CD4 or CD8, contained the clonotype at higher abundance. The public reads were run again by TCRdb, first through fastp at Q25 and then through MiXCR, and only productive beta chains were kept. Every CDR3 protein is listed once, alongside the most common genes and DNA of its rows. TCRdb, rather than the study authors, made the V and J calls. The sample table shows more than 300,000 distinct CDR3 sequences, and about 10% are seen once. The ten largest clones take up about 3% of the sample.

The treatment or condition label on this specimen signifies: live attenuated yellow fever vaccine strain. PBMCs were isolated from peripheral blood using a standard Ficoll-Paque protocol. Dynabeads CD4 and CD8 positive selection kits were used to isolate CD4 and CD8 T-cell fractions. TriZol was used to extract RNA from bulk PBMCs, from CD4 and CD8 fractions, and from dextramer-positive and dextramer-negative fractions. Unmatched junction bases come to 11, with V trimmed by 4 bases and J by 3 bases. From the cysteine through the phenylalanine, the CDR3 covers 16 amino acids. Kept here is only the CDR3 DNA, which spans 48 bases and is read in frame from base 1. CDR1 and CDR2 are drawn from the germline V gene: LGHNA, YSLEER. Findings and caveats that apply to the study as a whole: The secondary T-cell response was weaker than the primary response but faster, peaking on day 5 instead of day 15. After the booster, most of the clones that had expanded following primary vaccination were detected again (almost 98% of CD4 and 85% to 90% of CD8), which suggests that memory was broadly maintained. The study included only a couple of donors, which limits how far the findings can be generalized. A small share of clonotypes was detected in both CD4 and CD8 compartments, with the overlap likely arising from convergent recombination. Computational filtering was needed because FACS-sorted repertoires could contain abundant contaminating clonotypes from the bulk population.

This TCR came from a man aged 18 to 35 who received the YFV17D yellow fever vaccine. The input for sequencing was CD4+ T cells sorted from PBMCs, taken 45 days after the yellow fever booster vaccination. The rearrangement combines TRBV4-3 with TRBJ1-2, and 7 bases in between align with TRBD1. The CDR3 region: CASSRAGTARDYGYTF. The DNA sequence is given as TGCGCCAGCAGCCGAGCAGGGACAGCGAGGGACTATGGCTACACCTTC.